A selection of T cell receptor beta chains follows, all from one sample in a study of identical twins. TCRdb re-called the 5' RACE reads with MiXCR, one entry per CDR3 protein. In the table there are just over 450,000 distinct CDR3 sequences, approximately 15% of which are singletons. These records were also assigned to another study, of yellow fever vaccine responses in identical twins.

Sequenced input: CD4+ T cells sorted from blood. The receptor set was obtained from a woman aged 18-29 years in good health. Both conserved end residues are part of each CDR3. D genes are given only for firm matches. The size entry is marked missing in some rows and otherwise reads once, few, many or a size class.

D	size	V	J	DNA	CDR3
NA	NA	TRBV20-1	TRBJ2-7	TGCAGTGCTGGGGGGTCTAGGCAACTCTCCTACGAGCAGTACTTC	CSAGGSRQLSYEQYF
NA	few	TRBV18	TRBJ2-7	TGTGCCAGCTCACCACAGGGGGGTCTGTCTACCTACGAGCAGTACTTC	CASSPQGGLSTYEQYF
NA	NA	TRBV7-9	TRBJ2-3	TGTGCCAGCAGTGGGATGCTTGGCGGGGAGAGCACAGATACGCAGTATTTT	CASSGMLGGESTDTQYF
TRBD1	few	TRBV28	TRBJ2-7	TGTGCCAGCAGTCCCGGACCGTTGGGACAGTACGAGCAGTACTTC	CASSPGPLGQYEQYF
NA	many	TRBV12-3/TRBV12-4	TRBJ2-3	TGTGCCAGCGGCCTCAGACCGGGGATCTACACAGATACGCAGTATTTT	CASGLRPGIYTDTQYF
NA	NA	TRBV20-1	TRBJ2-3	TGCAGTGCGTTGCTAGCGAACACAGATACGCAGTATTTT	CSALLANTDTQYF
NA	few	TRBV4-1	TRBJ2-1	TGCGCCAGCAGCTTCCCTTTATCGGGGGAGCAGTTCTTC	CASSFPLSGEQFF
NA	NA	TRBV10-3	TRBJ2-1	TGTGCCATCAGTGGAACCAGGACACCCGGGAATGAGCAGTTCTTC	CAISGTRTPGNEQFF
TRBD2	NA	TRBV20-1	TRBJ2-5	TGCAGTGCTTTAGCGGGGGGGATAGGGGAGACCCAGTACTTC	CSALAGGIGETQYF
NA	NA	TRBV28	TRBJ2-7	TGTGCCAGCAGTTTAAGGGATTTCCAGCAGTACTTC	CASSLRDFQQYF
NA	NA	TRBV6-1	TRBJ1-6	TGTGCCAGCACCAGACAGGCAGTCGATTCACCCCTCCACTTT	CASTRQAVDSPLHF
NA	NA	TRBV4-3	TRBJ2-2	TGCGCCAGCAGCCATGGGGGGCAAAGCACCGGGGAGCTGTTTTTT	CASSHGGQSTGELFF
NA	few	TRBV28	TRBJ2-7	TGTGCCAGCACCCCTAGTTGGACTACGGTCACCTACGAGCAGTACTTC	CASTPSWTTVTYEQYF
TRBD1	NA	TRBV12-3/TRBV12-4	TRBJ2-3	TGTGCCAGCAGCTTAAGGGTTCGGGACAGGATAAGCACAGATACGCAGTATTTT	CASSLRVRDRISTDTQYF
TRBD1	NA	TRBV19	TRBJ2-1	TGTGCCAGTAGGTGGACAGGGGTCGACAATGAGCAGTTCTTC	CASRWTGVDNEQFF
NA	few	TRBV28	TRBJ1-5	TGTGCCAGCAGTTTCTTAGGCAGTGATCAGCCCCAGCATTTT	CASSFLGSDQPQHF
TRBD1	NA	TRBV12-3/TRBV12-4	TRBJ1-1	TGTGCCAGCAGTTTAGCCAGGGGGCCTGAAGCTTTCTTT	CASSLARGPEAFF
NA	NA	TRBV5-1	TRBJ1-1	TGCGCAAGCAGCCAGGGGCAGCGGCTGGGCACTGAAGCTTTCTTT	CASSQGQRLGTEAFF
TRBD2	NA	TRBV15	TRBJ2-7	TGTGCCACCAGCAGAGATTACCCAGCGGGAGGGACCGAGCAGTACTTC	CATSRDYPAGGTEQYF